This T cell receptor beta chain was captured in a study of CD8+ T cells in alopecia areata. Study-level information: The drug, oral tofacitinib, was given to treated patients at 5 to 10 mg twice daily. After 6 to 18 months of tofacitinib, follow-up continued 6 months off drug.

Specified treatment: oral pan-JAK inhibitor, 5-10 mg twice daily. Comments on this clone: Its antigen is unknown.

Extraction of RNA preceded its reverse transcription into cDNA, which served as the sequencing template. Sequencing used immunoSEQ multiplex PCR; TCRdb keeps in-frame clones, though not all of them. The sample yields 100,000 or so clones, about 61% seen once. Study results and limitations: Clonality exceeded that of normal scalp in lesional scalp, most notably in alopecia totalis/universalis.

Sequenced here: CD8+ T cells sorted from blood, sampled between weeks 55 and 65, from a patient treated with tofacitinib. This clonotype was sampled from a human donor with alopecia areata.

This CDR3 is CAIREQGQYTGELFF. The CDR3 nucleotides are TGTGCCATCAGAGAACAGGGGCAATACACCGGGGAGCTGTTTTTT. The chain joins TRBV10-3 to TRBJ2-2; 7 bases fit TRBD1. The CDR3 consists of 15 residues. Trimming cost V 6 bases and J 3 bases; bases outside gene matches: 7. From germline, CDR1 is ENHRY and CDR2 SYGVKD.